This TCR beta chain was captured in a study of STAT5B mutations in CD4+ large granular lymphocyte leukemia. The CDR3 sequence is 14 residues long. The germline V gene encodes CDR1 GTSNPN and CDR2 SVGIG (reference sequence). J was trimmed by 5 bases and V by 3 bases; bases with no gene match: 3. Sequencing was performed with immunoSEQ multiplex PCR; in TCRdb, only in-frame clones are kept and a portion is missing. Among nearly 45,000 clones listed, approximately 86% were seen once. The rearrangement joins TRBV30 to TRBJ2-5; 13 bases fit TRBD2. The TCR originated in a human donor in good health. Sequenced: CD4+ T cells from blood buffy coats. CDR3 sequence reads: CAWRGLAGVETQYF. As DNA, the CDR3 is TGTGCCTGGAGAGGACTAGCGGGAGTGGAGACCCAGTACTTC.